Presented here are 15 T cell receptor beta chains from one specimen sequenced in a study of T cell responses to AZD1222 COVID-19 vaccine. Profiling relied on immunoSEQ multiplex PCR, and the TCRdb table lists in-frame clones only, not all of them. The repertoire has 140,000 or so clones, 85% to 90% of them found once; the top ten carry about 3.1%. The sample consisted of peripheral blood, taken 28 days after the second AZD1222 dose. These receptors all come from an adult who received the AZD1222 COVID-19 vaccine.

In its sample, this clone was seen a few times. The rearrangement uses TRBV12-3 or TRBV12-4 and TRBJ1-5, with D unresolved. There are 13 residues in the CDR3. V gave up 3 bases and J gave up 6 bases, with 9 bases separating them. CDR3 loop: CASSLMGRQPQHF. CDR3 nucleotide sequence: TGTGCCAGCAGTTTGATGGGTCGTCAGCCCCAGCATTTT.

The V gene is TRBV7-2, the J gene TRBJ1-3; D is uncertain. CDR1 and CDR2 from the germline V gene are SGHTA and FQGNSA. This CDR3 has 14 residues. V lost 4 bases and J 4 bases, leaving 11 bases between the germline ends. The CDR3 DNA sequence: TGTGCCAGCAGCTCAAGGGTGGGGGGAAACACCATATATTTT. Translating gives CASSSRVGGNTIYF.

The V call is TRBV6-6, the J call TRBJ1-4; perhaps TRBD1 as D (5 bases). The CDR3 covers 14 residues. Germline V lookup: CDR1 MNHNY, CDR2 SVGAGI (reference sequence). Trimming took off 5 bases at V and 10 bases at J, with 17 bases between the two ends. The CDR3 coding sequence is TGTGCCAGCAGTCCGGGACCCCAACTACTAAAACTGTTTTTT. Encoded protein: CASSPGPQLLKLFF.

The chain uses TRBV7-8 and TRBJ1-1, with no clear D. Trimming removed 0 bases from V and 1 base from J, with 6 bases in between. Germline CDR1 and CDR2: SGHVS and FQNEAQ. The CDR3 covers 14 residues. The CDR3 DNA reads as TGTGCCAGCAGCTTAGCTCCAGGGAACACTGAAGCTTTCTTT. Residues: CASSLAPGNTEAFF. The complete variable domain, with remaining parts taken from reference TRBV7-8 and TRBJ1-1, reads GAGVSQSPRYKVAKRGQDVALRCDPISGHVSLFWYQQALGQGPEFLTYFQNEAQLDKSGLPSDRFFAERPEGSVSTLKIQRTQQEDSAVYLCASSLAPGNTEAFFGQGTRLTVV.

The J gene is TRBJ1-5, the V gene TRBV15; tentative D call: TRBD1 (5 bases). Trimming pared 3 bases from V and 9 bases from J, leaving 18 bases between. This CDR3 has 15 residues. CDR1 is LNHNV, CDR2 YYDKDF, per germline (reference sequence). This CDR3 is CATSRGDGGILPQHF. In DNA, the CDR3 is TGTGCCACCAGCAGGGGGGACGGGGGAATCTTGCCCCAGCATTTT.

The chain employs TRBV2 and TRBJ2-3; 9 nucleotides align to TRBD2. The CDR3 spans 16 residues. Germline V gives CDR1 SNHLY, CDR2 FYNNEI. V lost 7 bases, J lost 2 bases, and 10 bases stayed unmatched. The CDR3 sequence is CASTASGTPITDTQYF. CDR3 nucleotides: TGTGCCAGCACGGCTAGCGGGACCCCTATCACAGATACGCAGTATTTT.

The chain uses TRBV21-1 and TRBJ2-1. TRBV21-1 corresponds to a pseudogene. The CDR3 is made up of 16 amino acids. The CDR3 nucleotides read TGTGCCAGCAGCAAACTTGGGGGTTGTAAGTACAATGAGCAGTTCTTC. It is translated as CASSKLGGCKYNEQFF.

This chain joins TRBV6-5 and TRBJ2-1; D is unclear. Germline V gene data show CDR1 as MNHEY and CDR2 as SVGAGI. The germline V and J ends were trimmed by 11 bases and 5 bases, with 22 bases remaining between them. The CDR3 totals 15 residues. As DNA, the CDR3 is TGTGCCTCACTCACGAGTGGCCCTTTAAACAATGAGCAGTTCTTC. This gives the protein CASLTSGPLNNEQFF.

This clone was found once. J is TRBJ1-5 and V is TRBV30; maybe TRBD1 (6 bases). Trimming took 0 bases from V and 7 from J, leaving 13 bases between them. CDR1 and CDR2 (germline): GTSNPN, SVGIG (reference sequence). This CDR3 region has 14 residues. CDR3 sequence (DNA): TGTGCCTGGAGTGTTGGAGGGGGGGACCAGCCCCAGCATTTT. Translated, it gives CAWSVGGGDQPQHF.

CDR3 in amino acids: CASSFPGQGNQPQHF. The CDR3 DNA is TGTGCCAGCAGCTTCCCCGGACAGGGCAATCAGCCCCAGCATTTT. J is TRBJ1-5 and V is TRBV7-3; 7 bases align to TRBD1. Germline values: CDR1 SGHTA, CDR2 FQGTGA. Trimming took 3 bases from V and 2 from J; bases not matched to a gene: 4. The CDR3 contains 15 residues.

This clone was seen just once. J is TRBJ2-2 and V is TRBV7-2; D is unclear. This CDR3 comprises 12 residues. V was pared by 2 bases and J by 7 bases, with 5 bases between. Germline CDR1 is SGHTA and CDR2 is FQGNSA. The CDR3 loop reads CASSLYGGELFF. The CDR3 coding sequence is TGTGCCAGCAGCTTATACGGCGGGGAGCTGTTTTTT.

This chain connects TRBV29-1 to TRBJ1-1; possibly TRBD1 for D (5 bases). V was cut by 2 bases and J by 11 bases, with 18 bases left in between. Germline assignment: CDR1 SQVTM and CDR2 ANQGSEA. CDR3 size: 13 residues. The CDR3 nucleotides read TGCAGCGTTGAACTTGTGGCAGGGCGTGTTGCTTTCTTT. Amino acid sequence: CSVELVAGRVAFF.

The CDR3 DNA is TGCGCCAGCAGCTTGAGCTTCCGGACTAGCGGGATCTCCTACAATGAGCAGTTCTTC. Translation: CASSLSFRTSGISYNEQFF. The J gene is TRBJ2-1, the V gene TRBV5-1; 12 bases align to TRBD2. The CDR3 consists of 19 residues. J lost 0 bases, V lost 1 base, and 8 bases had no gene match. Germline-derived CDR1 and CDR2 are SGHRS and YFSETQ.

This rearrangement joins TRBV7-3 to TRBJ1-1; 7 bases agree with TRBD1. J gave up 1 base and V 4 bases, and 15 bases lay outside the gene matches. The CDR3 runs to 18 residues. Germline V lookup: CDR1 SGHTA, CDR2 FQGTGA. The CDR3, as DNA: TGTGCCAGCAGCTCCCGACGACAGGCGGAGGGGGCGAACACTGAAGCTTTCTTT. Translation gives CASSSRRQAEGANTEAFF.

The chain couples TRBV6-2 or TRBV6-3 to TRBJ2-7; 9 bases agree with TRBD1. In germline, CDR1 is MNHEY, CDR2 SVGEGT. The CDR3 has 15 amino acids. The trim removed 5 bases at V and 3 bases at J, leaving 8 bases unmatched. The CDR3: CASSLAGTGFYEQYF. The CDR3 bases are TGTGCCAGCAGTCTCGCCGGGACAGGGTTCTACGAGCAGTACTTC.